This entry lists 20 T cell receptor beta chains sequenced from one sample in a study of OX40 agonist ivuxolimab in advanced cancers. Only in-frame clones appear in the TCRdb table, and some are missing; sequencing was by immunoSEQ multiplex PCR. Here the sample spans roughly 25,000 clones, 75% to 90% being singletons. The specimen comprised CD4+ or CD8+ T cells sorted from blood, sampled in a trial of the OX40 agonist ivuxolimab. These receptors originate from an adult with an advanced solid tumor such as melanoma, head and neck, liver or kidney cancer.

The chain uses TRBV2 and TRBJ1-2, with a possible D match to TRBD1 (5 bases). With 4 bases removed from V and 3 bases from J, the gap between germline ends came to 12 bases. The CDR3 runs 14 residues. Per the germline V gene, CDR1 is SNHLY and CDR2 is FYNNEI. CDR3 sequence (DNA): TGTGCCAGCAGTGCCAACGGGGGGTACTATGGCTACACCTTC. As protein: CASSANGGYYGYTF.

The genes are TRBV6-1 and TRBJ1-1; D gene ambiguous. The germline gives CDR1 MNHNS, CDR2 SASEGT. The CDR3 runs 11 residues. V lost 3 bases and J 6 bases, leaving 5 bases between the germline ends. CDR3 nucleotide sequence: TGTGCCAGCAGTGACTGGGCTGAAGCTTTCTTT. It yields the protein CASSDWAEAFF.

This clone was detected only once. The gene calls are TRBV29-1 and TRBJ1-2, with D perhaps TRBD1 (5 bases). The CDR3 covers 15 residues. The germline V gene encodes CDR1 SQVTM and CDR2 ANQGSEA. V was trimmed by 1 base and J by 5 bases, leaving 17 bases between them. CDR3 amino acids: CSVEGGGAPFYGYTF. CDR3 coding DNA: TGCAGCGTTGAAGGGGGCGGGGCCCCGTTTTATGGCTACACCTTC.

This clone was seen more than once but under ten times. The chain recombines TRBV5-1 with TRBJ2-1; 14 bases fit TRBD2. This CDR3 has 17 amino acids. Trimming removed 3 bases from V and 4 bases from J; junction bases left unmatched: 6. Germline-derived CDR1 and CDR2 are SGHRS and YFSETQ. As DNA, the CDR3 is TGCGCCAGCAGCTATACGGGACTAGCGGGAGTATACAATGAGCAGTTCTTC. Encoded protein: CASSYTGLAGVYNEQFF.

This clone was found a few times. The chain combines TRBV5-1 with TRBJ2-5; D is possibly TRBD1 or TRBD2 (6 bases each). Germline CDR1 reads SGHRS; CDR2 reads YFSETQ. V was clipped by 5 bases and J by 0 bases, with 11 bases between them. This CDR3 is 14 amino acids long. The DNA of the CDR3 is TGCGCCAGCAGACAAGGGGGGTACCAAGAGACCCAGTACTTC. Its translation is CASRQGGYQETQYF.

The rearrangement uses TRBV23-1 and TRBJ1-4; no definite D call. Being an ORF, TRBV23-1 has a function that is uncertain. The CDR3 has 12 residues. The V and J ends lost 4 bases and 8 bases respectively, with 8 bases between them. The CDR3 is CASSPPGEKLFF. As DNA, the CDR3 is TGCGCCAGCAGTCCCCCGGGAGAAAAACTGTTTTTT.

This clone was observed a few times. The chain combines TRBV5-5 with TRBJ2-5, with 7 bases lining up with TRBD2. V gave up 2 bases and J gave up 6 bases; unmatched junction bases: 10. The CDR3 extends over 15 amino acids. Per germline, CDR1 SGHKS and CDR2 YYEKEE (reference sequence). CDR3 nucleotide sequence: TGTGCCAGCAGCTTTGGGGAAGGGAGGGGTAAGACCCAGTACTTC. Translating gives CASSFGEGRGKTQYF.

CDR3 coding DNA: TGCGCCAGCAGCCCCCGGGACTCCACCTACGAGCAGTACTTC. It is translated as CASSPRDSTYEQYF. The chain carries TRBV4-1 and TRBJ2-7; D is perhaps TRBD2 (6 bases). The CDR3 covers 14 residues. Germline loops: CDR1 MGHRA, CDR2 YSYEKL. Deletions cut 4 bases from V and 2 bases from J, with 12 bases between.

The gene calls are TRBV19 and TRBJ2-3, with 11 bases fitting TRBD2. This CDR3 contains 15 residues. V shed 4 bases and J 5 bases; nucleotides not matched to a gene: 5. The V gene's germline CDR1 is LNHDA and CDR2 SQIVND (reference sequence). The CDR3 loop is CASSNPSGGIDTQYF. For the CDR3, the DNA is TGTGCCAGTAGTAATCCTAGCGGGGGGATAGATACGCAGTATTTT.

The genes are TRBV11-2 and TRBJ2-2; D possibly corresponds to TRBD1 (5 bases). Between the trimmed V and J ends, which lost 3 bases and 2 bases, there was a span of 16 bases. The CDR3 contains 17 residues. CDR1 is SGHAT and CDR2 is FQNNGV in the germline V gene. The CDR3 DNA sequence: TGTGCCAGCAGCTTTACCCAATGGGGCCGTAACACCGGGGAGCTGTTTTTT. It yields the protein CASSFTQWGRNTGELFF. The whole variable domain, remainder taken from reference TRBV11-2 and TRBJ2-2, is EAGVAQSPRYKIIEKRQSVAFWCNPISGHATLYWYQQILGQGPKLLIQFQNNGVVDDSQLPKDRFSAERLKGVDSTLKIQPAKLEDSAVYLCASSFTQWGRNTGELFFGEGSRLTVL.

The chain links TRBV2 to TRBJ2-7; D gene unclear. The CDR3 has 11 residues. V lost 7 bases, J lost 4 bases, and 8 bases lay in between. CDR1 is SNHLY, CDR2 FYNNEI, per germline. Here the CDR3 reads CASTNFYEQYF. CDR3 DNA: TGTGCCAGCACCAACTTTTACGAGCAGTACTTC.

The V gene is TRBV2, the J gene TRBJ1-1, with 8 positions matching TRBD1. This CDR3 has 15 residues. The V and J ends lost 6 bases and 4 bases, in that order; junction bases with no gene match: 10. Germline V gene lookup returns CDR1 SNHLY and CDR2 FYNNEI. CDR3 loop: CASRKEQGVTTEAFF. The CDR3, as DNA: TGTGCCAGCAGGAAAGAACAGGGGGTCACCACTGAAGCTTTCTTT.

V is TRBV30 and J is TRBJ1-2; the D is unclear. The CDR3 contains 10 residues. Germline V gene sequence: CDR1 GTSNPN, CDR2 SVGIG (reference sequence). V was cut by 4 bases and J by 5 bases, with 5 bases left in between. The chain's CDR3 is CAWIGYGYTF. The CDR3 DNA sequence: TGTGCCTGGATTGGGTATGGCTACACCTTC.

The chain joins TRBV7-9 to TRBJ2-7; perhaps TRBD1 as D (5 bases). Germline-derived CDR1 and CDR2 are SEHNR and FQNEAQ (reference sequence). V lost 4 bases and J 1 base, leaving 17 bases between the germline ends. The CDR3 contains 16 residues. CDR3 DNA: TGTGCCAGCAGCTCAAGGCAGGGCCCCCTTTCCTACGAGCAGTACTTC. Amino acids: CASSSRQGPLSYEQYF. The complete variable domain, with remaining parts taken from reference TRBV7-9 and TRBJ2-7, reads DTGVSQNPRHKITKRGQNVTFRCDPISEHNRLYWYRQTLGQGPEFLTYFQNEAQLEKSRLLSDRFSAERPKGSFSTLEIQRTEQGDSAMYLCASSSRQGPLSYEQYFGPGTRLTVT.

The V gene is TRBV11-2, the J gene TRBJ2-7; 8 positions agree with TRBD2. With V trimmed by 5 bases and J by 4 bases, 10 bases remained unmatched. This CDR3 has 15 residues. Germline V gene sequence: CDR1 SGHAT, CDR2 FQNNGV. For the CDR3, the DNA is TGTGCCAGCAGCCGTCTCCCGGGGGGGGCTTACGAGCAGTACTTC. This translates into CASSRLPGGAYEQYF.

CDR3 coding DNA: TGTGCCTGGAGCGGGCTACTTAGGACAGATACGCAGTATTTT. It yields the protein CAWSGLLRTDTQYF. The rearrangement links TRBV30 to TRBJ2-3; D gene uncertain. The V and J ends lost 3 bases and 3 bases respectively, with 13 bases between them. Germline values: CDR1 GTSNPN, CDR2 SVGIG (reference sequence). This CDR3 contains 14 residues.

This sequence joins TRBV6-5 and TRBJ1-6, with D perhaps TRBD1 (5 bases). Per germline, CDR1 MNHEY and CDR2 SVGAGI. The CDR3 length is 15 residues. V lost 3 bases and J 9 bases, leaving 15 bases between the germline ends. CDR3 loop: CASSYGTRHSSPLHF. CDR3 sequence (DNA): TGTGCCAGCAGTTATGGGACTCGTCATTCTTCACCCCTCCACTTT.

V is TRBV19 and J is TRBJ2-1; D is undetermined. The CDR3 contains 11 residues. The germline V gene has CDR1 LNHDA and CDR2 SQIVND (reference sequence). V was shortened by 5 bases and J by 9 bases, with 8 bases between the two germline ends. DNA for the CDR3: TGTGCCAGTAGTCCCCCCCCTGAGCAGTTCTTC. Translation: CASSPPPEQFF.

The gene calls are TRBV5-1 and TRBJ1-6; D is ambiguous. The V end lost 4 bases, the J end lost 3 bases, and 11 bases lay between the germline ends. This CDR3 is built from 15 residues. The germline gives CDR1 SGHRS, CDR2 YFSETQ. CDR3 in amino acids: CASSPSRYYNSPLHF. The DNA for the CDR3 is TGCGCCAGCAGCCCTTCGCGTTACTATAATTCACCCCTCCACTTT. The full variable domain, with the rest looked up from reference TRBV5-1 and TRBJ1-6, is KAGVTQTPRYLIKTRGQQVTLSCSPISGHRSVSWYQQTPGQGLQFLFEYFSETQRNKGNFPGRFSGRQFSNSRSEMNVSTLELGDSALYLCASSPSRYYNSPLHFGNGTRLTVT.

CDR3 sequence: CACQAPYGYTF. CDR3 nucleotide sequence: TGTGCCTGTCAGGCCCCCTATGGCTACACCTTC. The V and J genes are TRBV30 and TRBJ1-2; D gene ambiguous. The CDR3 is 11 residues long. Per germline, CDR1 GTSNPN and CDR2 SVGIG (reference sequence). The germline V and J ends were trimmed by 6 bases and 4 bases, with 9 bases remaining between them.